What follows is one T cell receptor (beta chain) and its context. What it recognizes is unknown. The sample is drawn from a study of T cell responses to AZD1222 COVID-19 vaccine. The study, taken as a whole, reports: Nearly half of unique spike-specific TCRs reportedly avoided B.1.351 and B.1.1.7 mutated regions. Only after the peak T cell response were repertoires sampled. Among those given AZD1222, only 6 or 7 were seropositive at baseline. Donors skewed white British and female; clonal diversity was possibly underestimated.

Data came from immunoSEQ multiplex PCR; TCRdb stores just in-frame clones and leaves some out. Counted here are roughly 150,000 clones, 93% occurring once; the ten biggest clones make up 4.5% to 5.5%. This TCR was recovered from an adult in good health. The starting material was peripheral blood, obtained on day 0 of AZD1222 vaccination.

The CDR3 nucleotides are TGCGCCAGCAGCTTTGGCGGGGAGGGCTACGAGCAGTACTTC. It translates to CASSFGGEGYEQYF. The chain carries TRBV5-1 and TRBJ2-7; 7 bases map to TRBD2. This CDR3 has 14 residues. CDR1 and CDR2 from the germline V gene are SGHRS and YFSETQ. V dropped 2 bases and J dropped 3; count of bases not matched to a gene: 5.